Below, 23 T cell receptor beta chains from the same sample are listed, as sequenced in a study of PD-1 blockade in classical Hodgkin lymphoma (dated by TCRdb to the early 2020s). The time point label, read with the paper, signifies: cycle 1 day 1 (C1D1), immediately before nivolumab initiation. Relapse after autologous stem cell transplantation had occurred in all trial patients, and cohorts A, B and C were distinguished by prior brentuximab vedotin exposure. Library method: the immunoSEQ multiplex PCR assay. TCRdb carries this immuneACCESS record with in-frame sequences only. Its versions omit some clonotypes, under half of them owing to an unresolved V gene in the studies checked, with the rest unexplained. The sample yields about 40,000 clones; 80% to 90% were counted once. The ten biggest clones cover approximately 8.8% of the sample. Material: peripheral blood mononuclear cells (PBMCs), obtained at baseline. The receptors were sampled from a human donor with classical Hodgkin lymphoma.

This chain links TRBV18 with TRBJ2-7; a possible D gene is TRBD1 (6 bases). This CDR3 is built from 15 residues. Germline CDR1 is KGHSH and CDR2 is LQKENI. V was trimmed by 1 base and J by 1 base, leaving 11 bases between them. CDR3 sequence (DNA): TGTGCCAGCTCACCACACCAGGGGAGTTCCTACGAGCAGTACTTC. It codes for CASSPHQGSSYEQYF.

The chain employs TRBV10-3 and TRBJ1-1, with a tentative D call TRBD1 (6 bases). Germline CDR1 reads ENHRY; CDR2 reads SYGVKD. The CDR3 loop spans 16 amino acids. V was pared by 0 bases and J by 0 bases, with 11 bases between. CDR3 region: CAISESRTAMNTEAFF. The CDR3 nucleotides are TGTGCCATCAGTGAGTCCCGGACAGCCATGAACACTGAAGCTTTCTTT.

V gene TRBV7-3 combines with J gene TRBJ2-7; D might be TRBD1 (5 bases). Trimming removed 3 bases at V and 6 bases at J, with 12 bases between. Germline V gene lookup returns CDR1 SGHTA and CDR2 FQGTGA. This CDR3 has 13 amino acids. The CDR3 spells CASSFQGGSEQYF. The CDR3, as DNA: TGTGCCAGCAGCTTTCAGGGTGGTTCCGAGCAGTACTTC. The complete variable domain, with remaining parts taken from reference TRBV7-3 and TRBJ2-7, reads GAGVSQTPSNKVTEKGKYVELRCDPISGHTALYWYRQSLGQGPEFLIYFQGTGAADDSGLPNDRFFAVRPEGSVSTLKIQRTERGDSAVYLCASSFQGGSEQYFGPGTRLTVT.

The chain uses TRBV11-2 and TRBJ2-7, with D uncertain. The CDR3 contains 13 residues. The germline V gene encodes CDR1 SGHAT and CDR2 FQNNGV. V lost 2 bases and J lost 8, with 13 bases in between. This CDR3 reads CASSLIPYEQQYF. CDR3 DNA sequence: TGTGCCAGCAGCTTAATACCCTACGAACAGCAGTACTTC.

The gene calls are TRBV7-9 and TRBJ1-2; D remains ambiguous. Germline CDR1 SEHNR, CDR2 FQNEAQ (reference sequence). There are 13 residues in the CDR3. V was cut by 5 bases and J by 1 base, with 8 bases left in between. CDR3 sequence: CASSEDFNYGYTF. Written as DNA, the CDR3 is TGTGCCAGCAGCGAGGACTTTAACTATGGCTACACCTTC. The full variable domain, its missing parts supplied by reference TRBV7-9 and TRBJ1-2, is DTGVSQNPRHKITKRGQNVTFRCDPISEHNRLYWYRQTLGQGPEFLTYFQNEAQLEKSRLLSDRFSAERPKGSFSTLEIQRTEQGDSAMYLCASSEDFNYGYTFGSGTRLTVV.

The gene calls are TRBV29-1 and TRBJ1-3; D is ambiguous. CDR1 is SQVTM and CDR2 is ANQGSEA in the germline V gene. V was trimmed by 4 bases and J by 0 bases, leaving 10 bases between them. The CDR3 has 14 amino acids. The chain's CDR3 is CSVALGSSGNTIYF. Written as DNA, the CDR3 is TGCAGCGTTGCCTTAGGGAGCTCTGGAAACACCATATATTTT.

The chain employs TRBV7-2 and TRBJ2-7; 7 nucleotides line up with TRBD1. Trimming took 1 base from V and 7 from J; bases not matched to a gene: 4. The CDR3 is 13 amino acids. Germline CDR1 SGHTA, CDR2 FQGNSA. The CDR3 sequence: CASSLVEQGEQYF. CDR3 coding DNA: TGTGCCAGCAGCTTAGTGGAACAGGGGGAGCAGTACTTC.

In this sample, this clone turned up once. The V and J genes are TRBV5-6 and TRBJ1-2; possible D gene TRBD1, 5 bases. The CDR3 spans 15 residues. V gave up 3 bases and J gave up 1 base, with 13 bases separating them. Germline V gene data show CDR1 as SGHDT and CDR2 as YYEEEE. The CDR3, as DNA: TGTGCCAGCAGCTACGCGACAGCCAATAACTATGGCTACACCTTC. This sequence encodes CASSYATANNYGYTF.

V and J are TRBV6-6 and TRBJ2-1; the D is unclear. This CDR3 is built from 12 residues. Trimming stripped 3 bases from V and 4 bases from J, with 4 bases between. Germline CDR1 reads MNHNY; CDR2 reads SVGAGI (reference sequence). In nucleotides, the CDR3 is TGTGCCAGCAGTTATGGGTACAATGAGCAGTTCTTC. Translating it yields CASSYGYNEQFF.

The rearrangement links TRBV18 to TRBJ2-7, with D possibly TRBD2 on 6 matching bases. Looked up from germline, CDR1 is KGHSH and CDR2 is LQKENI. The CDR3 is 13 residues long. V was trimmed by 8 bases and J by 2 bases, leaving 13 bases between them. CDR3 loop: CASTIAEAYEQYF. CDR3 nucleotides: TGTGCCAGCACGATAGCGGAGGCCTACGAGCAGTACTTC.

V is TRBV19 and J is TRBJ2-2, with D tentatively TRBD1 (5 bases). Germline CDR1 is LNHDA and CDR2 is SQIVND (reference sequence). V shed 3 bases and J shed 3 bases, with 8 bases lying between them. The CDR3 is made up of 14 amino acids. Here the CDR3 DNA reads TGTGCCAGTAGTATGCAGACAGACACCGGGGAGCTGTTTTTT. Residues: CASSMQTDTGELFF. Full variable domain (remainder filled in from reference TRBV19 and TRBJ2-2): DGGITQSPKYLFRKEGQNVTLSCEQNLNHDAMYWYRQDPGQGLRLIYYSQIVNDFQKGDIAEGYSVSREKKESFPLTVTSAQKNPTAFYLCASSMQTDTGELFFGEGSRLTVL.

There are a few counts of this clone. The gene calls are TRBV10-3 and TRBJ1-6; D is unclear. The CDR3 contains 13 residues. In germline, CDR1 is ENHRY, CDR2 SYGVKD. With 6 bases removed from V and 8 bases from J, the gap between germline ends came to 11 bases. Written as DNA, the CDR3 is TGTGCCATCAGAGAAGTGTTAGATTCACCCCTCCACTTT. Translation gives CAIREVLDSPLHF.

The table lists this clone with a count of one. In DNA form, the CDR3 reads TGTGCCAGCAGTTTTGATACAGGGGGCTGGAGCAATCAGCCCCAGCATTTT. Its translation is CASSFDTGGWSNQPQHF. The rearrangement uses TRBV28 and TRBJ1-5, with 9 bases fitting TRBD1. This CDR3 comprises 17 residues. CDR1 MDHEN and CDR2 SYDVKM come from the germline V gene. J was trimmed by 1 base and V by 3 bases; bases with no gene match: 7. Complete variable domain (other parts from reference TRBV28 and TRBJ1-5): DVKVTQSSRYLVKRTGEKVFLECVQDMDHENMFWYRQDPGLGLRLIYFSYDVKMKEKGDIPEGYSVSREKKERFSLILESASTNQTSMYLCASSFDTGGWSNQPQHFGDGTRLSIL.

The genes are TRBV6-4 and TRBJ2-4; maybe TRBD2 (6 bases). In germline, CDR1 is MRHNA, CDR2 SNTAGT. Trimming took 4 bases from V and 0 from J, leaving 10 bases between them. The CDR3 is 15 amino acids. The CDR3 DNA reads TGTGCCAGCAGTGCCCGGGGACTAGCCAAAAACATTCAGTACTTC. Its protein is CASSARGLAKNIQYF.

The chain carries TRBV19 and TRBJ2-1, with D perhaps matching TRBD1 (7 bases). CDR1 is LNHDA, CDR2 SQIVND, per germline (reference sequence). The CDR3 runs 18 residues. V was clipped by 7 bases and J by 9 bases, with 31 bases between them. The CDR3 DNA reads TGTGCCAGTACCACTAAATCCCACAGGGGCTTCGGGGACTCTGAGCAGTTCTTC. Translating gives CASTTKSHRGFGDSEQFF.

The CDR3 is CASSLIEALAEAFF. CDR3 in DNA: TGTGCCAGCAGCTTAATAGAAGCCCTCGCTGAAGCTTTCTTT. This rearrangement joins TRBV7-9 to TRBJ1-1; D not resolved. Trimming removed 2 bases at V and 6 bases at J, with 13 bases between. The CDR3 covers 14 residues. The V gene's germline CDR1 is SEHNR and CDR2 FQNEAQ (reference sequence).

The V call is TRBV28, the J call TRBJ2-3, with D tentatively TRBD1 or TRBD2 (5 bases each). Germline V gene lookup returns CDR1 MDHEN and CDR2 SYDVKM. The CDR3 length is 13 residues. V dropped 4 bases and J dropped 2 bases, with 7 bases sitting between them. DNA for the CDR3: TGTGCCAGCAGTTCCGGGGCCACAGATACGCAGTATTTT. Protein: CASSSGATDTQYF.

The chain is built from TRBV6-5 and TRBJ2-3; no clear D gene. The V gene lost 2 bases and the J gene lost 1 base, with 7 bases spanning the gap. The CDR3 spans 14 residues. From germline, CDR1 is MNHEY and CDR2 SVGAGI. The CDR3 bases are TGTGCCAGCAGTTACAGTCATGGCACAGATACGCAGTATTTT. Translation: CASSYSHGTDTQYF.

The chain is built from TRBV7-2 and TRBJ1-5, with TRBD1 matching 7 bases. The ends lost 5 bases at V and 3 bases at J; junction bases unmatched: 4. The CDR3 sequence is 14 residues long. Germline V gene lookup returns CDR1 SGHTA and CDR2 FQGNSA. The CDR3 here is CASSAGGINQPQHF. CDR3 coding DNA: TGTGCCAGCAGCGCAGGGGGGATCAATCAGCCCCAGCATTTT.

The CDR3 sequence is CASEGQGDNEQFF. For the CDR3, the DNA is TGTGCCAGCGAGGGACAGGGTGACAATGAGCAGTTCTTC. The chain combines TRBV18 with TRBJ2-1, with TRBD1 identical over 9 bases. The germline CDR1 and CDR2 sequences are KGHSH and LQKENI. The CDR3 covers 13 residues. Germline trimming cut 8 bases from V and 5 bases from J; bases unmatched to any gene: 4.

A single count supports this clone. One end of the junction is discordant with germline, which a read error may explain. The chain carries TRBV5-6 and TRBJ2-1, with 7 bases lining up with TRBD2. Germline CDR1 and CDR2: SGHDT and YYEEEE. The CDR3 sequence is 10 residues long. CDR3 protein: CASSGGGTVF. The CDR3 DNA reads TGTGCCAGCTCTGGCGGGGGTACGGTCTTC.

The V and J genes are TRBV7-2 and TRBJ1-1, with D possibly being TRBD1 (5 bases). Germline assignment: CDR1 SGHTA and CDR2 FQGNSA. This CDR3 contains 12 residues. Trimming shortened V by 5 bases and J by 8 bases, and 12 bases separated the two germline ends. DNA of the CDR3: TGTGCCAGCAGCCCAGGGTTCTTAGAAGCTTTCTTT. Protein sequence: CASSPGFLEAFF.

CDR3 coding DNA: TGCGCCAGCAGCCAAGACAGGGGTACTTACGAGCAGTACTTC. Translation: CASSQDRGTYEQYF. The chain combines TRBV4-1 with TRBJ2-7; perhaps TRBD1 as D (6 bases). Germline CDR1 MGHRA, CDR2 YSYEKL. The length of the CDR3 is 14 residues. Trimming shortened V by 0 bases and J by 4 bases, and 10 bases separated the two germline ends.